The 28 T cell receptor beta chains presented below share a single source sample, sequenced in a study of control samples from healthy donors and cancer patients (dated by TCRdb to the early 2020s). Libraries were constructed by the immunoSEQ multiplex PCR assay. TCRdb obtained this table from immuneACCESS and retained in-frame rearrangements with V and J assigned. These tables miss some clones; where compared with another copy, unresolved V genes account for less than half of the shortfall, and the remainder is unexplained. The sample table holds fewer than 500,000 clones, of which roughly 90% were seen once. The leading ten clones occupy around 6.4% of the sample. The sequenced sample was PBMCs. The receptors originated from a man between 35 and 55 years old with head and neck cancer.

This chain uses TRBV19 with TRBJ1-1; maybe TRBD1 (5 bases). The germline gives CDR1 LNHDA, CDR2 SQIVND (reference sequence). V lost 4 bases to trimming and J lost 7 bases, with 19 bases between them. This CDR3 spans 15 amino acids. The CDR3 here is CASSTYGGVRDEAFF. As DNA, the CDR3 is TGTGCCAGTAGTACCTATGGGGGGGTACGGGATGAAGCTTTCTTT.

This chain connects TRBV30 to TRBJ2-5, with D perhaps matching TRBD1 or TRBD2 (6 bases each). This CDR3 region has 13 residues. Per the germline V gene, CDR1 is GTSNPN and CDR2 is SVGIG (reference sequence). With 0 bases removed from V and 4 bases from J, the gap between germline ends came to 9 bases. CDR3 region: CAWSVGGLETQYF. The CDR3, as DNA: TGTGCCTGGAGTGTTGGGGGGCTAGAGACCCAGTACTTC. Combining the CDR3 with reference TRBV30 and TRBJ2-5 gives the whole variable domain SQTIHQWPATLVQPVGSPLSLECTVEGTSNPNLYWYRQAAGRGLQLLFYSVGIGQISSEVPQNLSASRPQDRQFILSSKKLLLSDSGFYLCAWSVGGLETQYFGPGTRLLVL.

This rearrangement joins TRBV6-4 to TRBJ2-2, with 7 bases identical to TRBD1. Looked up from germline, CDR1 is MRHNA and CDR2 is SNTAGT. J was trimmed by 6 bases and V by 4 bases; bases with no gene match: 11. The length of the CDR3 is 16 residues. The CDR3 sequence is CASSVETGQDPGELFF. The CDR3 DNA reads TGTGCCAGCAGTGTCGAGACAGGGCAAGATCCCGGGGAGCTGTTTTTT.

The genes are TRBV27 and TRBJ2-7, with a tentative D call TRBD2 (6 bases). Trimming stripped 6 bases from V and 4 bases from J, with 13 bases between. Germline assignment: CDR1 MNHEY and CDR2 SMNVEV (reference sequence). The CDR3 contains 13 residues. CDR3 sequence: CASRGGTGYEQYF. CDR3 DNA: TGTGCCAGCAGGGGGGGTACTGGTTACGAGCAGTACTTC.

V and J are TRBV7-6 and TRBJ2-2, with no clear D. Trimming removed 3 bases from V and 4 bases from J, with 6 bases in between. The CDR3 has 13 amino acids. Germline-derived CDR1 and CDR2 are SGHVS and FNYEAQ. The CDR3 DNA sequence: TGTGCCAGCAGCTTTGAGGTCACCGGGGAGCTGTTTTTT. Residues: CASSFEVTGELFF.

V gene TRBV18 combines with J gene TRBJ2-7; TRBD1 aligns across 8 bases. This CDR3 has 14 amino acids. V lost 3 bases, J lost 2 bases, and 3 bases stayed unmatched. Germline CDR1 reads KGHSH; CDR2 reads LQKENI. This CDR3 is CASSPKTGAYEQYF. CDR3 bases: TGTGCCAGCTCACCCAAGACAGGGGCCTACGAGCAGTACTTC. Using reference TRBV18 and TRBJ2-7 for the parts outside the CDR3, the full variable domain is NAGVMQNPRHLVRRRGQEARLRCSPMKGHSHVYWYRQLPEEGLKFMVYLQKENIIDESGMPKERFSAEFPKEGPSILRIQQVVRGDSAAYFCASSPKTGAYEQYFGPGTRLTVT.

The chain joins TRBV7-2 to TRBJ2-3; tentative D call: TRBD1 (6 bases). The CDR3 runs 13 residues. Trimming removed 5 bases at V and 6 bases at J, with 12 bases between. Germline V gene sequence: CDR1 SGHTA, CDR2 FQGNSA. Here the CDR3 reads CASSETRGDTQYF. The DNA of the CDR3 is TGTGCCAGCAGCGAAACTAGGGGGGATACGCAGTATTTT.

This clone was seen a few times. The rearrangement joins TRBV6-5 to TRBJ2-7; 8 positions agree with TRBD2. Germline values: CDR1 MNHEY, CDR2 SVGAGI. The CDR3 covers 13 residues. After removal of 7 bases from V and 6 bases from J, the junction contained 8 bases not matched to a gene. In nucleotides, the CDR3 is TGTGCCAGCATCGTTCGGGGGGGTGGCGAGCAGTACTTC. It is translated as CASIVRGGGEQYF.

The chain is built from TRBV5-1 and TRBJ1-4; TRBD1 aligns across 7 bases. Germline V gives CDR1 SGHRS, CDR2 YFSETQ. There are 14 residues in the CDR3. J lost 6 bases, V lost 2 bases, and 4 bases had no gene match. CDR3 sequence (DNA): TGCGCCAGCAGCTTCAGGGACAGATATGAAAAACTGTTTTTT. Its protein is CASSFRDRYEKLFF.

J is TRBJ1-2 and V is TRBV6-5, with D possibly being TRBD1 (6 bases). The germline V gene has CDR1 MNHEY and CDR2 SVGAGI. This CDR3 comprises 13 residues. Trimming shortened V by 11 bases and J by 5 bases, and 18 bases separated the two germline ends. DNA of the CDR3: TGTGCCGTTACGGCAGGGGCGGTTTATGGCTACACCTTC. This gives the protein CAVTAGAVYGYTF.

This sequence joins TRBV6-6 and TRBJ1-2; D gene uncertain. Germline-derived CDR1 and CDR2 are MNHNY and SVGAGI (reference sequence). The CDR3 is made up of 15 amino acids. V gave up 7 bases and J gave up 3 bases, with 18 bases separating them. CDR3 amino acids: CASTSPRYGYYGYTF. CDR3 DNA: TGTGCCAGCACTTCCCCTCGGTACGGGTACTATGGCTACACCTTC.

A word on this clone: At the DNA level, this CDR3 is encoded by other sequences in the same sample as well. This chain joins TRBV7-5 and TRBJ1-2; the table gives TRBD1 as D, unverified against the DNA. TRBV7-5 is a pseudogene segment. The CDR3 runs 15 residues. CDR3 in DNA: TGTGCCAGAAGCTTAGGGGAAGGGGGCTCCTATGGCTACACCTTC. Its translation is CARSLGEGGSYGYTF.

The CDR3 DNA is TGTGCCACCAGCTCCCCCCGGCCGACTAGCGGGGGATACAATGAGCAGTTCTTC. Its translation is CATSSPRPTSGGYNEQFF. The chain combines TRBV15 with TRBJ2-1, with 12 bases identical to TRBD2. This CDR3 comprises 18 residues. Germline V gives CDR1 LNHNV, CDR2 YYDKDF (reference sequence). The V gene end was trimmed by 5 bases and the J gene end by 4 bases; junction bases not matched to a gene: 12.

The chain joins TRBV6-6 to TRBJ1-1; no definite D call. Germline lookup yields CDR1 MNHNY and CDR2 SVGAGI (reference sequence). V was pared by 8 bases and J by 3 bases, with 19 bases between. The CDR3 sequence is 15 residues long. CDR3 protein: CASSLGGASDTEAFF. In nucleotides, the CDR3 is TGTGCCAGCTCGTTGGGCGGCGCCTCGGACACTGAAGCTTTCTTT.

This chain connects TRBV7-8 to TRBJ1-2; 8 bases are shared with TRBD1. J gave up 4 bases and V 3 bases, and 1 base lay outside the gene matches. CDR1 is SGHVS and CDR2 is FQNEAQ in the germline V gene. The CDR3 has 13 amino acids. The CDR3 DNA reads TGTGCCAGCAGCTTGGACAGGGCCTATGGCTACACCTTC. It encodes CASSLDRAYGYTF. Based on the CDR3 plus reference TRBV7-8 and TRBJ1-2, the full variable domain is GAGVSQSPRYKVAKRGQDVALRCDPISGHVSLFWYQQALGQGPEFLTYFQNEAQLDKSGLPSDRFFAERPEGSVSTLKIQRTQQEDSAVYLCASSLDRAYGYTFGSGTRLTVV.

Ten or more counts support this clone. This chain joins TRBV7-2 and TRBJ2-7, with D maybe TRBD1 (6 bases). Germline V gene data show CDR1 as SGHTA and CDR2 as FQGNSA. Trimming pared 5 bases from V and 5 bases from J, leaving 25 bases between. The CDR3 runs to 17 residues. The chain's CDR3 is CASSPGPGRGGGDEQYF. The CDR3 DNA follows: TGTGCCAGCAGCCCCGGACCCGGCAGAGGGGGTGGGGACGAGCAGTACTTC.

This chain links TRBV19 with TRBJ2-1; 11 nucleotides line up with TRBD2. Germline assignment: CDR1 LNHDA and CDR2 SQIVND (reference sequence). The CDR3 covers 13 residues. Unmatched junction bases numbered 4, after V lost 7 bases and J lost 8 bases. CDR3 sequence: CASNSGRGDEQFF. The CDR3 bases are TGTGCCAGTAATAGCGGGAGGGGCGATGAGCAGTTCTTC.

The chain couples TRBV18 to TRBJ1-5; 8 bases fit TRBD1. CDR1 and CDR2 (germline): KGHSH, LQKENI. The CDR3 runs to 15 residues. Trimming removed 3 bases from V and 6 bases from J; junction bases left unmatched: 7. CDR3 nucleotides: TGTGCCAGCTCACCGGGACAGGACCCGCCTCAGCCCCAGCATTTT. It translates to CASSPGQDPPQPQHF. Using reference TRBV18 and TRBJ1-5 for the parts outside the CDR3, the full variable domain is NAGVMQNPRHLVRRRGQEARLRCSPMKGHSHVYWYRQLPEEGLKFMVYLQKENIIDESGMPKERFSAEFPKEGPSILRIQQVVRGDSAAYFCASSPGQDPPQPQHFGDGTRLSIL.

This clone appeared once. This sequence joins TRBV18 and TRBJ1-1; tentative D call: TRBD1 (6 bases). The CDR3 runs 13 residues. The ends were cut back, 6 bases at V and 3 bases at J, with 11 bases in the middle. Germline-derived CDR1 and CDR2 are KGHSH and LQKENI. As DNA, the CDR3 is TGTGCCAGCTCGCGGGGGCTTGACACTGAAGCTTTCTTT. Residues: CASSRGLDTEAFF. Complete variable domain (other parts from reference TRBV18 and TRBJ1-1): NAGVMQNPRHLVRRRGQEARLRCSPMKGHSHVYWYRQLPEEGLKFMVYLQKENIIDESGMPKERFSAEFPKEGPSILRIQQVVRGDSAAYFCASSRGLDTEAFFGQGTRLTVV.

In the case of this clone: The sample carries other DNA sequences with the same CDR3. This sequence joins TRBV5-1 and TRBJ2-5; D gene unclear. The CDR3 sequence is 12 residues long. The V and J ends lost 0 bases and 4 bases respectively, with 4 bases between them. Looked up from germline, CDR1 is SGHRS and CDR2 is YFSETQ. For the CDR3, the DNA is TGCGCCAGCAGCTTGGCCGGAGAGACCCAGTACTTC. Amino acids: CASSLAGETQYF.

The gene calls are TRBV5-1 and TRBJ1-6; D is possibly TRBD1 (6 bases). Trimming shortened V by 0 bases and J by 3 bases, and 10 bases separated the two germline ends. Germline V gene lookup returns CDR1 SGHRS and CDR2 YFSETQ. The CDR3 consists of 16 residues. The CDR3 DNA is TGCGCCAGCAGCTTGGTAGGGGGGAACTATAATTCACCCCTCCACTTT. Encoded protein: CASSLVGGNYNSPLHF. Drawing the rest from reference TRBV5-1 and TRBJ1-6, the complete variable domain is KAGVTQTPRYLIKTRGQQVTLSCSPISGHRSVSWYQQTPGQGLQFLFEYFSETQRNKGNFPGRFSGRQFSNSRSEMNVSTLELGDSALYLCASSLVGGNYNSPLHFGNGTRLTVT.

V is TRBV7-2 and J is TRBJ2-1; D not resolved. Looked up from germline, CDR1 is SGHTA and CDR2 is FQGNSA. The V end lost 2 bases, the J end lost 5 bases, and 7 bases lay between the germline ends. The CDR3 is 13 residues long. The CDR3, as DNA: TGTGCCAGCAGCTTATTCGCCAACAATGAGCAGTTCTTC. Its protein product is CASSLFANNEQFF.

The chain employs TRBV19 and TRBJ1-5; TRBD1 matches 7 bases. V lost 5 bases and J lost 4; bases outside the gene matches: 5. Germline V gives CDR1 LNHDA, CDR2 SQIVND (reference sequence). This CDR3 contains 14 residues. In nucleotides, the CDR3 is TGTGCCAGTAGTGGGGCGACAGGGAATCAGCCCCAGCATTTT. Encoded protein: CASSGATGNQPQHF.

About this clone: The junction and the germline gene differ at one end; a read error may be behind it. This sequence joins TRBV7-8 and TRBJ1-2, with unresolved D. Looked up from germline, CDR1 is SGHVS and CDR2 is FQNEAQ. There are 15 residues in the CDR3. CDR3 region: CASSSALTVGYGHTF. CDR3 nucleotide sequence: TGTGCCAGCAGCTCCGCTTTGACGGTTGGCTATGGCCACACCTTC. The full variable domain, rest sourced from reference TRBV7-8 and TRBJ1-2, is GAGVSQSPRYKVAKRGQDVALRCDPISGHVSLFWYQQALGQGPEFLTYFQNEAQLDKSGLPSDRFFAERPEGSVSTLKIQRTQQEDSAVYLCASSSALTVGYGHTFGSGTRLTVV.

J is TRBJ2-7 and V is TRBV12-3 or TRBV12-4; D is uncertain. V lost 2 bases to trimming and J lost 2 bases, with 7 bases between them. This CDR3 spans 13 amino acids. The CDR3 nucleotides are TGTGCCAGCAGTTTATGGGCCACCTACGAGCAGTACTTC. Protein product: CASSLWATYEQYF.

The V and J genes are TRBV10-1 and TRBJ2-1; 8 nucleotides line up with TRBD2. This CDR3 is 14 amino acids long. Germline-derived CDR1 and CDR2 are WNHNN and SYGVQD (reference sequence). After removal of 4 bases from V and 7 bases from J, the junction contained 6 bases not matched to a gene. Written as DNA, the CDR3 is TGCGCCAGCAGTGGAGCCGGGACTAGGAATGAGCAGTTCTTC. Amino acid sequence: CASSGAGTRNEQFF.

The chain couples TRBV19 to TRBJ2-7, with 7 positions matching TRBD1. Germline CDR1 reads LNHDA; CDR2 reads SQIVND (reference sequence). V lost 1 base to trimming and J lost 0 bases; unmatched junction nucleotides: 3. This CDR3 spans 15 amino acids. The CDR3 bases are TGTGCCAGTAGTATAGCCGGGACAGTCTCCTACGAGCAGTACTTC. It yields the protein CASSIAGTVSYEQYF.

The DNA for the CDR3 is TGTGCCAGCACCGATCCACAGGGCCGGTCACCCCTCCACTTT. It specifies CASTDPQGRSPLHF. The chain joins TRBV7-9 to TRBJ1-6; D is perhaps TRBD1 (6 bases). Germline V lookup: CDR1 SEHNR, CDR2 FQNEAQ (reference sequence). The CDR3 sequence is 14 residues long. Trimming took off 7 bases at V and 10 bases at J, with 17 bases between the two ends.